Presented here are 21 T cell receptor beta chains from one specimen sequenced in a study of siplizumab effects on memory and regulatory T cells. TCRdb's table, derived via immunoSEQ multiplex PCR, lists solely in-frame clones and lacks some. The sample includes about 94,000 clones, 94% seen only once; the top ten take 0.3%. The specimen was non-Treg CD4+ T cells sorted from blood. These receptors all come from a human donor in good health.

The chain joins TRBV2 to TRBJ2-2; 9 nucleotides agree with TRBD2. There are 15 residues in the CDR3. V trimming: 6 bases; J trimming: 5 bases; junction bases outside the gene matches: 7. The germline V gene encodes CDR1 SNHLY and CDR2 FYNNEI. CDR3 region: CASRYGGGDTGELFF. CDR3 coding DNA: TGTGCCAGCAGATACGGCGGGGGGGATACCGGGGAGCTGTTTTTT.

This clone came up once. The chain has TRBV11-2 and TRBJ2-7; D not resolved. Trimming removed 5 bases at V and 0 bases at J, with 11 bases between. Per germline, CDR1 SGHAT and CDR2 FQNNGV. The CDR3 spans 14 residues. CDR3 DNA sequence: TGTGCCAGCAGCCGGCCGGGCCTCTCCTACGAGCAGTACTTC. Encoded protein: CASSRPGLSYEQYF. Drawing the rest from reference TRBV11-2 and TRBJ2-7, the complete variable domain is EAGVAQSPRYKIIEKRQSVAFWCNPISGHATLYWYQQILGQGPKLLIQFQNNGVVDDSQLPKDRFSAERLKGVDSTLKIQPAKLEDSAVYLCASSRPGLSYEQYFGPGTRLTVT.

The chain recombines TRBV4-1 with TRBJ1-5; D unresolved. V gave up 0 bases and J gave up 4 bases, with 10 bases separating them. The CDR3 sequence is 15 residues long. Germline CDR1 and CDR2: MGHRA and YSYEKL. This chain's CDR3 is CASSQDPQSNQPQHF. As DNA, the CDR3 is TGCGCCAGCAGCCAAGACCCACAGTCAAATCAGCCCCAGCATTTT.

The chain uses TRBV7-9 and TRBJ1-5, with D tentatively TRBD1 (5 bases). Germline-derived CDR1 and CDR2 are SEHNR and FQNEAQ (reference sequence). V was trimmed by 1 base and J by 2 bases, leaving 12 bases between them. This CDR3 comprises 16 residues. CDR3 coding DNA: TGTGCCAGCAGCTTAGGGGAGGGAGGGGGCAATCAGCCCCAGCATTTT. Translated, it gives CASSLGEGGGNQPQHF. Together with reference TRBV7-9 and TRBJ1-5, the CDR3 gives the full variable domain: DTGVSQNPRHKITKRGQNVTFRCDPISEHNRLYWYRQTLGQGPEFLTYFQNEAQLEKSRLLSDRFSAERPKGSFSTLEIQRTEQGDSAMYLCASSLGEGGGNQPQHFGDGTRLSIL.

This chain links TRBV28 with TRBJ2-7; D is ambiguous. CDR1 is MDHEN and CDR2 is SYDVKM in the germline V gene. V lost 6 bases and J 4 bases, leaving 10 bases between the germline ends. The CDR3 covers 12 residues. The DNA for the CDR3 is TGTGCCAGCAGCCCCTTAGATTACGAGCAGTACTTC. It yields the protein CASSPLDYEQYF.

CDR3 sequence reads: CASSGTGGSPLHF. In nucleotides, the CDR3 is TGTGCCAGCAGCGGGACAGGGGGATCACCCCTCCACTTT. J is TRBJ1-6 and V is TRBV7-8; 11 bases map to TRBD1. Germline-derived CDR1 and CDR2 are SGHVS and FQNEAQ. The CDR3 length is 13 residues. With V trimmed by 5 bases and J by 10 bases, 1 base remained unmatched.

J is TRBJ2-5 and V is TRBV5-4; 10 bases align to TRBD2. The CDR3 length is 14 residues. The junction had 5 bases not matched to a gene; V was cut back by 4 bases and J by 5 bases. The V gene's germline CDR1 is SGHNT and CDR2 YYREEE (reference sequence). The CDR3 here is CASSGLSGRETQYF. In DNA, the CDR3 is TGTGCCAGCAGCGGACTTAGCGGGAGGGAGACCCAGTACTTC.

The chain joins TRBV14 to TRBJ1-3, with TRBD1 matching 9 bases. Per the germline V gene, CDR1 is SGHDN and CDR2 is FVKESK. This CDR3 has 15 residues. J lost 3 bases, V lost 1 base, and 1 base had no gene match. CDR3 residues: CASSQGTGVGNTIYF. Written as DNA, the CDR3 is TGTGCCAGCAGCCAAGGGACAGGGGTTGGAAACACCATATATTTT.

V gene TRBV5-1 combines with J gene TRBJ1-1; 7 bases agree with TRBD1. With V trimmed by 6 bases and J by 2 bases, 13 bases remained unmatched. This CDR3 comprises 16 residues. Per germline, CDR1 SGHRS and CDR2 YFSETQ. CDR3 loop: CASTPFGTDSNTEAFF. CDR3 sequence (DNA): TGCGCCAGCACCCCCTTCGGGACAGACTCCAACACTGAAGCTTTCTTT.

V and J are TRBV6-1 and TRBJ1-1; D is unresolved. V dropped 4 bases and J dropped 1 base, with 13 bases sitting between them. Germline loops: CDR1 MNHNS, CDR2 SASEGT. There are 15 residues in the CDR3. This CDR3 is CASSAPTEGNTEAFF. In DNA form, the CDR3 reads TGTGCCAGCAGTGCACCGACGGAGGGGAACACTGAAGCTTTCTTT.

The chain couples TRBV11-2 to TRBJ1-2; 9 nucleotides align to TRBD1. The CDR3 totals 17 residues. The germline gives CDR1 SGHAT, CDR2 FQNNGV. The V and J ends lost 1 base and 5 bases, in that order; junction bases with no gene match: 11. The CDR3 reads CASSLGSGTGTRYGYTF. The CDR3 DNA reads as TGTGCCAGCAGCTTAGGGTCTGGGACAGGGACCCGATATGGCTACACCTTC.

This chain joins TRBV25-1 and TRBJ1-3; D ambiguous. Per germline, CDR1 MGHDK and CDR2 SYGVNS. CDR3 length: 13 amino acids. Trimming removed 6 bases from V and 4 bases from J, with 10 bases in between. CDR3 in amino acids: CASRYSAGNTIYF. The DNA of the CDR3 is TGTGCCAGCAGATACAGCGCCGGAAACACCATATATTTT.

This clone has just one count. The gene calls are TRBV7-3 and TRBJ2-2; D call uncertain. V was cut by 0 bases and J by 3 bases, with 8 bases left in between. This CDR3 comprises 15 residues. The germline V gene has CDR1 SGHTA and CDR2 FQGTGA. The DNA of the CDR3 is TGTGCCAGCAGCTTAACGGGTCGGGACACCGGGGAGCTGTTTTTT. As protein: CASSLTGRDTGELFF.

The V gene is TRBV6-5, the J gene TRBJ1-3, with a possible D match to TRBD1 (6 bases). This CDR3 region has 15 residues. Germline V lookup: CDR1 MNHEY, CDR2 SVGAGI. Trimming removed 2 bases from V and 2 bases from J, with 10 bases in between. CDR3 sequence reads: CASSYRGRPGNTIYF. CDR3 DNA: TGTGCCAGCAGTTACCGGGGGCGTCCTGGAAACACCATATATTTT.

This clone was recorded only once. The chain couples TRBV25-1 to TRBJ1-5, with unresolved D. Germline V gene data show CDR1 as MGHDK and CDR2 as SYGVNS. The CDR3 runs 15 residues. Deletions cut 1 base from V and 4 bases from J, with 11 bases between. The CDR3 region is CASSESGVVNQPQHF. CDR3 nucleotides: TGTGCCAGCAGTGAATCCGGGGTCGTAAATCAGCCCCAGCATTTT.

As for this clone: At one end the junction does not follow the germline gene, possibly because of a read error. The rearrangement uses TRBV7-7 and TRBJ1-1, with D unclear. Germline CDR1 reads SSHAT; CDR2 reads FNYEAQ (reference sequence). The CDR3 contains 13 residues. This chain's CDR3 is CASSRTVATEAFF. The CDR3 DNA is TGTGCTAGCAGCCGGACGGTGGCCACTGAAGCTTTCTTT.

This chain connects TRBV5-1 to TRBJ1-2; 7 bases match TRBD1. This CDR3 comprises 13 residues. From germline, CDR1 is SGHRS and CDR2 YFSETQ. V trimming: 4 bases; J trimming: 8 bases; junction bases outside the gene matches: 8. DNA of the CDR3: TGCGCCAGCAGCGTTACAGGGGCGCAAGGCTACACCTTC. As protein: CASSVTGAQGYTF.

With respect to this clone: This specimen includes other DNA sequences encoding the same CDR3. The J gene is TRBJ2-7, the V gene TRBV18, with D hard to call. Germline CDR1 is KGHSH and CDR2 is LQKENI. The V and J ends lost 3 bases and 0 bases respectively, with 3 bases between them. The CDR3 consists of 12 residues. For the CDR3, the DNA is TGTGCCAGCTCACCGAACTCCTACGAGCAGTACTTC. Protein product: CASSPNSYEQYF.

In its sample, this clone was seen once. The chain links TRBV7-2 to TRBJ2-7, with 13 bases matching TRBD2. From germline, CDR1 is SGHTA and CDR2 FQGNSA. CDR3 size: 15 residues. J was trimmed by 5 bases and V by 5 bases; bases with no gene match: 6. The CDR3 region is CASSPTSGGAHEQYF. As DNA, the CDR3 is TGTGCCAGCAGCCCTACTAGCGGGGGGGCACACGAGCAGTACTTC.

J is TRBJ2-7 and V is TRBV7-9; 9 bases line up with TRBD2. The CDR3 totals 18 residues. After removal of 5 bases from V and 0 bases from J, the junction contained 14 bases not matched to a gene. Germline V gene data show CDR1 as SEHNR and CDR2 as FQNEAQ (reference sequence). The CDR3 sequence is CASSPPGTSSLSSYEQYF. CDR3 nucleotide sequence: TGTGCCAGCAGCCCACCCGGGACTAGCTCGCTGAGCTCCTACGAGCAGTACTTC.

This chain uses TRBV5-1 with TRBJ1-1; possible D gene TRBD1, 5 bases. The CDR3 is made up of 17 amino acids. CDR1 is SGHRS and CDR2 is YFSETQ in the germline V gene. The V and J ends lost 0 bases and 0 bases respectively, with 15 bases between them. CDR3 in amino acids: CASSLVGAGILNTEAFF. Here the CDR3 DNA reads TGCGCCAGCAGCTTGGTCGGGGCAGGGATTTTGAACACTGAAGCTTTCTTT.